Following are 24 T cell receptor beta chains from one sample sequenced in a study of T cells after yellow fever vaccination (dated by TCRdb to between 2018 and 2020). Library method: 5' RACE. Sequencing instrument: Illumina HiSeq 2500. TCRdb reprocessed the public reads (quality trimming at Q25 with fastp, clone calling with MiXCR) and kept in-frame beta chains. Under each unique CDR3 protein, matching rows form one entry showing the most common genes and DNA. The table for this sample lists a few hundred thousand distinct CDR3 sequences; around 7% of them were counted only once. The ten largest clones take up about 18% of the sample. The treatment or condition label of this sample denotes: live attenuated yellow fever vaccine strain. This sample comprised PBMCs, obtained more than 35 days after the first yellow fever vaccination. The origin of the receptors is a man between 18 and 29 years old who received the YFV17D yellow fever vaccine.

The chain carries TRBV10-3 and TRBJ2-7, with D possibly TRBD1 on 5 matching bases. The CDR3 is made up of 15 amino acids. Trimming cost V 0 bases and J 2 bases, with 11 bases left between them. From germline, CDR1 is ENHRY and CDR2 SYGVKD. The CDR3 sequence: CAISESQRGAYEQYV. Here the CDR3 DNA reads TGTGCCATCAGTGAGTCGCAAAGGGGTGCCTACGAGCAGTACGTC.

The chain is built from TRBV30 and TRBJ1-5; 8 nucleotides match TRBD1. Germline V gives CDR1 GTSNPN, CDR2 SVGIG (reference sequence). The J segment lost 6 bases and the V segment lost 5 bases, leaving 9 bases of the junction unmatched. This CDR3 has 14 amino acids. The CDR3: CAWEAGQGTQPQHF. Here the CDR3 DNA reads TGTGCCTGGGAAGCAGGACAGGGAACTCAGCCCCAGCATTTT.

This clonotype was recorded many times. The chain is built from TRBV27 and TRBJ1-2; maybe TRBD1 (5 bases). The CDR3 sequence is 12 residues long. The V gene lost 5 bases and the J gene lost 11 bases, with 15 bases spanning the gap. Germline V gene data show CDR1 as MNHEY and CDR2 as SMNVEV (reference sequence). The CDR3 nucleotides are TGTGCCAGCAGTCCGGCCGGGGGGTGGTACACCTTC. Amino acids: CASSPAGGWYTF.

This clonotype appeared a few times. This chain links TRBV7-2 with TRBJ2-1; D may be TRBD2 (6 bases). Germline loops: CDR1 SGHTA, CDR2 FQGNSA. The ends were cut back, 5 bases at V and 6 bases at J, with 23 bases in the middle. CDR3 size: 17 residues. CDR3 coding DNA: TGTGCCAGCAGCCCCCATAGAACACTAGCTATGGGCAATGAGCAGTTCTTC. Translation: CASSPHRTLAMGNEQFF.

The V call is TRBV12-3 or TRBV12-4, the J call TRBJ2-1, with 7 bases matching TRBD1. After removal of 7 bases from V and 8 bases from J, the junction contained 5 bases not matched to a gene. This CDR3 has 12 amino acids. CDR3 in amino acids: CASTQTGYEQFF. As DNA, the CDR3 is TGTGCCAGCACCCAGACAGGGTATGAGCAGTTCTTC.

This sequence joins TRBV5-1 and TRBJ1-1; D perhaps matches TRBD1 (6 bases). Germline V lookup: CDR1 SGHRS, CDR2 YFSETQ. The CDR3 length is 14 residues. Trimming shortened V by 0 bases and J by 5 bases, and 11 bases separated the two germline ends. The chain's CDR3 is CASSLAGVGTEAFF. Here the CDR3 DNA reads TGCGCCAGCAGCTTGGCAGGGGTGGGTACTGAAGCTTTCTTT. Complete variable domain (other parts from reference TRBV5-1 and TRBJ1-1): KAGVTQTPRYLIKTRGQQVTLSCSPISGHRSVSWYQQTPGQGLQFLFEYFSETQRNKGNFPGRFSGRQFSNSRSEMNVSTLELGDSALYLCASSLAGVGTEAFFGQGTRLTVV.

The table lists this clonotype with a few counts. The rearrangement uses TRBV30 and TRBJ2-1, with 8 nucleotides matching TRBD2. The CDR3 has 19 residues. Germline loops: CDR1 GTSNPN, CDR2 SVGIG (reference sequence). Trimming cost V 2 bases and J 4 bases; bases outside gene matches: 19. CDR3 amino acids: CAWSPPRGGKTLAYNEQFF. The CDR3 DNA is TGTGCCTGGAGTCCTCCCCGGGGGGGCAAAACTCTCGCGTACAATGAGCAGTTCTTC.

The CDR3 region has the DNA TGCGCCAGCAGCTTCTCTCGGGGTACTTCCTACAATGAGCAGTTCTTC. It is translated as CASSFSRGTSYNEQFF. The chain carries TRBV5-1 and TRBJ2-1; TRBD2 might be the D (5 bases). V was pared by 2 bases and J by 1 base, with 13 bases between. Germline CDR1 reads SGHRS; CDR2 reads YFSETQ. CDR3 length equals 16 residues.

The table lists this clonotype with a few counts. The chain links TRBV4-3 to TRBJ2-1; 8 positions agree with TRBD2. Looked up from germline, CDR1 is LGHNA and CDR2 is YSLEER. Unmatched junction bases numbered 4, after V lost 3 bases and J lost 6 bases. The CDR3 has 14 amino acids. This CDR3 reads CASSHSSGPNEQFF. The CDR3 DNA reads TGCGCCAGCAGCCACTCTAGCGGGCCCAATGAGCAGTTCTTC.

This clonotype was recorded a few times. The rearrangement links TRBV15 to TRBJ2-2; D might be TRBD1 or TRBD2, each matching 5 bases. V gave up 5 bases and J gave up 8 bases, with 18 bases separating them. The germline V gene has CDR1 LNHNV and CDR2 YYDKDF (reference sequence). The CDR3 loop spans 15 amino acids. CDR3 amino acids: CATSRGKGRRGELFF. In DNA, the CDR3 is TGTGCCACCAGCCGAGGGAAGGGGCGTCGGGGGGAGCTGTTTTTT. Combining the CDR3 with reference TRBV15 and TRBJ2-2 gives the whole variable domain DAMVIQNPRYQVTQFGKPVTLSCSQTLNHNVMYWYQQKSSQAPKLLFHYYDKDFNNEADTPDNFQSRRPNTSFCFLDIRSPGLGDTAMYLCATSRGKGRRGELFFGEGSRLTVL.

This clonotype turned up a few times. This rearrangement joins TRBV20-1 to TRBJ2-1; D uncertain. Germline assignment: CDR1 DFQATT and CDR2 SNEGSKA (reference sequence). The V end lost 1 base, the J end lost 4 bases, and 8 bases lay between the germline ends. This CDR3 contains 13 residues. The CDR3 spells CSARVRVYNEQFF. CDR3 coding DNA: TGCAGTGCTAGAGTAAGGGTATACAATGAGCAGTTCTTC.

This clonotype has a handful of counts. CDR3 region: CASSSALGQGRGYTF. Written as DNA, the CDR3 is TGTGCCAGCAGCTCAGCTCTGGGACAGGGACGTGGCTACACCTTC. The chain uses TRBV9 and TRBJ1-2; TRBD1 aligns across 9 bases. CDR3 length equals 15 residues. Unmatched junction bases numbered 11, after V lost 4 bases and J lost 7 bases. Germline CDR1 SGDLS, CDR2 YYNGEE.

Note on this clonotype: A read error may be the cause here, since a much bigger clone is one base away. The chain uses TRBV6-5 and TRBJ1-2; 8 positions agree with TRBD1. Germline V CDR1 and CDR2: MNHEY, SVGAGI. This CDR3 is 14 amino acids long. CDR3 DNA sequence: TGTGCCAGCAGTTCGAGACAGGGGAACTATGTCTACACCTTC. It translates to CASSSRQGNYVYTF.

This clonotype was observed many times. The chain employs TRBV20-1 and TRBJ1-1, with 7 positions matching TRBD1. With V trimmed by 4 bases and J by 0 bases, 2 bases remained unmatched. This CDR3 is built from 13 residues. Germline lookup yields CDR1 DFQATT and CDR2 SNEGSKA (reference sequence). This CDR3 reads CSATGTVNTEAFF. The CDR3 bases are TGCAGTGCTACCGGGACAGTGAACACTGAAGCTTTCTTT.

This clonotype was counted a few times. This chain links TRBV5-1 with TRBJ2-1; 14 nucleotides match TRBD2. The J segment lost 0 bases and the V segment lost 7 bases, leaving 0 bases of the junction unmatched. CDR3 size: 15 residues. The germline gives CDR1 SGHRS, CDR2 YFSETQ. The CDR3 spells CASGLAGGSYNEQFF. The CDR3 bases are TGCGCCAGCGGACTAGCGGGGGGCTCCTACAATGAGCAGTTCTTC.

This clonotype was seen a handful of times. The gene calls are TRBV6-2 or TRBV6-3 and TRBJ2-1; D is undetermined. Germline assignment: CDR1 MNHEY and CDR2 SVGEGT. This CDR3 spans 14 amino acids. V dropped 3 bases and J dropped 1 base, with 7 bases sitting between them. CDR3 nucleotides: TGTGCCAGCAGTTATTTATCTTCCTACAATGAGCAGTTCTTC. This codes for CASSYLSSYNEQFF.

The V gene is TRBV6-5, the J gene TRBJ1-3; D possibly corresponds to TRBD1 (6 bases). V dropped 2 bases and J dropped 2 bases, with 19 bases sitting between them. The CDR3 covers 18 residues. Germline loops: CDR1 MNHEY, CDR2 SVGAGI. In nucleotides, the CDR3 is TGTGCCAGCAGTTACCCTATTAGAGGGGGAACGGCTGGAAACACCATATATTTT. It encodes CASSYPIRGGTAGNTIYF.

This sequence joins TRBV6-1 and TRBJ1-3; no definite D call. CDR3 length: 14 residues. Germline CDR1 MNHNS, CDR2 SASEGT. V dropped 5 bases and J dropped 3 bases, with 11 bases sitting between them. The CDR3 DNA follows: TGTGCCAGCAGTCGGGGTGGATTTGGAAACACCATATATTTT. Amino acids: CASSRGGFGNTIYF.

This clonotype was observed a few times. The V gene is TRBV14, the J gene TRBJ2-2; 7 bases match TRBD1. Germline V gene lookup returns CDR1 SGHDN and CDR2 FVKESK. The CDR3 runs 18 residues. Germline trimming cut 0 bases from V and 0 bases from J; bases unmatched to any gene: 7. The CDR3 loop reads CASSQDLEQGSNTGELFF. The CDR3 bases are TGTGCCAGCAGCCAAGACTTAGAACAGGGGTCGAACACCGGGGAGCTGTTTTTT.

The chain carries TRBV7-6 and TRBJ2-5; 8 bases map to TRBD2. The CDR3 is made up of 14 amino acids. Unmatched junction bases numbered 8, after V lost 6 bases and J lost 5 bases. Germline assignment: CDR1 SGHVS and CDR2 FNYEAQ. This CDR3 reads CASRGRSGAETQYF. DNA for the CDR3: TGTGCCAGCAGAGGCCGTAGCGGGGCGGAGACCCAGTACTTC.

The genes are TRBV7-3 and TRBJ2-3, with 8 bases matching TRBD1. The CDR3 is made up of 17 amino acids. CDR1 SGHTA and CDR2 FQGTGA come from the germline V gene. V gave up 5 bases and J gave up 1 base; unmatched junction bases: 11. The CDR3 coding sequence is TGTGCCAGCAGCCCGGGACAGGCAACGTACGGCACAGATACGCAGTATTTT. Protein: CASSPGQATYGTDTQYF.

This clonotype has only a few counts. The V call is TRBV4-2, the J call TRBJ2-2; D call uncertain. CDR1 is LGHNA and CDR2 is YNFKEQ in the germline V gene. V lost 3 bases and J 4 bases, leaving 6 bases between the germline ends. CDR3 length: 13 residues. CDR3 region: CASSHITTGELFF. The CDR3 coding sequence is TGTGCCAGCAGCCATATAACCACCGGGGAGCTGTTTTTT.

The CDR3 reads CASSLGPARAKGSGYTF. The CDR3 DNA follows: TGTGCCAGCAGCTTAGGTCCGGCAAGAGCTAAGGGCTCTGGCTACACCTTC. The V call is TRBV7-9, the J call TRBJ1-2, with D unclear. V was cut by 1 base and J by 7 bases, with 22 bases left in between. The germline CDR1 and CDR2 sequences are SEHNR and FQNEAQ (reference sequence). The CDR3 runs 17 residues. Complete variable domain (other parts from reference TRBV7-9 and TRBJ1-2): DTGVSQNPRHKITKRGQNVTFRCDPISEHNRLYWYRQTLGQGPEFLTYFQNEAQLEKSRLLSDRFSAERPKGSFSTLEIQRTEQGDSAMYLCASSLGPARAKGSGYTFGSGTRLTVV.

The J gene is TRBJ2-5, the V gene TRBV29-1, with D hard to call. This CDR3 contains 17 residues. Trimming took 3 bases from V and 4 from J, leaving 24 bases between them. Germline CDR1 reads SQVTM; CDR2 reads ANQGSEA. The CDR3 nucleotides read TGCAGCGTTGAGTATACGTCTACGAAATATTTGTTAGAGACCCAGTACTTC. This translates into CSVEYTSTKYLLETQYF. Full variable domain (missing parts from reference TRBV29-1 and TRBJ2-5): SAVISQKPSRDICQRGTSLTIQCQVDSQVTMMFWYRQQPGQSLTLIATANQGSEATYESGFVIDKFPISRPNLTFSTLTVSNMSPEDSSIYLCSVEYTSTKYLLETQYFGPGTRLLVL.